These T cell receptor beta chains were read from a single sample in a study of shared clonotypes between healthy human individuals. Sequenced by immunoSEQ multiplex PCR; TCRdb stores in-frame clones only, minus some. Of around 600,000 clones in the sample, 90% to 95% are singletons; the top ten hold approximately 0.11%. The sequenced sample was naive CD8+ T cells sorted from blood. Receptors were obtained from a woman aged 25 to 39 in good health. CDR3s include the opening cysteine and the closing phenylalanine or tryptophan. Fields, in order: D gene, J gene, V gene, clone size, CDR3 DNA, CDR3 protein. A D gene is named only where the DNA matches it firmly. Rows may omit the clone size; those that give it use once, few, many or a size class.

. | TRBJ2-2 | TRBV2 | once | TGTGCCAGCAGCAGGGGGGCCACCGGGGAGCTGTTTTTT | CASSRGATGELFF
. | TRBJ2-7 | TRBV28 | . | TGTGCCAGCAGTTCCCCACGGGACGACGACTACGAGCAGTACTTC | CASSSPRDDDYEQYF
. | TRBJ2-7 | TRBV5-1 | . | TGCGCCAGCATCCTCTCCTACGAGCAGTACTTC | CASILSYEQYF
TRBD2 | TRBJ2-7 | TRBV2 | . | TGTGCCAGCAGAGCCATGTGGAAGGGGGCGGAACTAGCGGGAGTAAACGAGCAGTACTTC | CASRAMWKGAELAGVNEQYF
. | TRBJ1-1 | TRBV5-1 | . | TGCGCCAGCAGCCCGCTAACGAGAGAGACGAACACTGAAGCTTTCTTT | CASSPLTRETNTEAFF
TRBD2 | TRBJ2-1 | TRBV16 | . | TGTGCCAGCAGCCACGGACTAGAGTCTGAGCAGTTCTTC | CASSHGLESEQFF
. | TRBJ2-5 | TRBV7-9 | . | TGTGCCAGCAGCCCTAGACACGAGTTCGAGACCCAGTACTTC | CASSPRHEFETQYF
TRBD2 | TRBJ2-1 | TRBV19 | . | TGTGCCAGTAATCTCGTAGCGGGAGATTACAATGAGCAGTTCTTC | CASNLVAGDYNEQFF
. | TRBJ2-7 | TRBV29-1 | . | TGCAGCGCGGGGGACAGCCCCTACGAGCAGTACTTC | CSAGDSPYEQYF
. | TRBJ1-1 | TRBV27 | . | TGTGCCAGCAGTTCCGGGGGTAAGGCTTTCTTT | CASSSGGKAFF